These 18 T cell receptor beta chains were sequenced from one sample in a study of CD8 T cells in ankylosing spondylitis. TCRdb re-called the 5' RACE reads through MiXCR, storing one row per CDR3 protein. The sample includes roughly 440,000 distinct CDR3 sequences, roughly a sixth of them seen just once. No antigen has been assigned to these receptors. Study observations and caveats: It appeared that ankylosing spondylitis blood was characterized by a TCR beta motif of about eight highly homologous variants.

Sequenced sample: blood, either unsorted or a sorted T cell fraction (not recorded which). These TCRs come from a male donor with ankylosing spondylitis.

This clonotype showed up just a few times. The chain couples TRBV5-4 to TRBJ2-1; D is ambiguous. The germline gives CDR1 SGHNT, CDR2 YYREEE (reference sequence). Between the trimmed V and J ends, which lost 4 bases and 5 bases, there was a span of 4 bases. The CDR3 has 11 amino acids. The CDR3 loop is CASSTNNEQFF. CDR3 DNA: TGTGCCAGCAGCACCAACAATGAGCAGTTCTTC. The variable domain in full, completed from reference TRBV5-4 and TRBJ2-1, reads ETGVTQSPTHLIKTRGQQVTLRCSSQSGHNTVSWYQQALGQGPQFIFQYYREEENGRGNFPPRFSGLQFPNYSSELNVNALELDDSALYLCASSTNNEQFFGPGTRLTVL.

This clonotype was seen a handful of times. V usage is TRBV5-6 and J usage is TRBJ2-4, with 8 bases fitting TRBD1. V lost 2 bases, J lost 5 bases, and 3 bases stayed unmatched. The germline CDR1 and CDR2 sequences are SGHDT and YYEEEE. The CDR3 sequence is 14 residues long. The CDR3 region has the DNA TGTGCCAGCAGCTTAGGACAGGGCCAAAACATTCAGTACTTC. It is translated as CASSLGQGQNIQYF.

This clonotype showed up just a few times. This chain uses TRBV20-1 with TRBJ2-7, with 7 positions matching TRBD1. CDR1 is DFQATT and CDR2 is SNEGSKA in the germline V gene (reference sequence). The CDR3 is 12 residues long. The V segment lost 4 bases and the J segment 2 bases; nucleotides outside the gene matches: 2. The CDR3 coding sequence is TGCAGTGCTACGACAGGGACCTACGAGCAGTACTTC. It encodes CSATTGTYEQYF.

V and J are TRBV19 and TRBJ2-2; D might be TRBD1 or TRBD2, each matching 5 bases. Looked up from germline, CDR1 is LNHDA and CDR2 is SQIVND (reference sequence). The V end lost 7 bases, the J end lost 0 bases, and 12 bases lay between the germline ends. The CDR3 has 15 residues. The CDR3 DNA is TGTGCCAGTATGAGGGGCAGGTCGAACACCGGGGAGCTGTTTTTT. Residues: CASMRGRSNTGELFF.

The chain is built from TRBV29-1 and TRBJ2-7; TRBD1 might be the D (7 bases). The V end lost 0 bases, the J end lost 6 bases, and 15 bases lay between the germline ends. The CDR3 sequence is 14 residues long. Germline V gene sequence: CDR1 SQVTM, CDR2 ANQGSEA. The CDR3: CSVEETGRFSEQYF. The DNA of the CDR3 is TGCAGCGTTGAAGAGACAGGGAGGTTCAGCGAGCAGTACTTC.

This chain links TRBV20-1 with TRBJ2-7; 12 positions agree with TRBD2. The V and J ends lost 1 base and 6 bases, in that order; junction bases with no gene match: 10. The CDR3 extends over 16 amino acids. Germline V CDR1 and CDR2: DFQATT, SNEGSKA (reference sequence). This CDR3 is CSARVVASGRAAEQYF. DNA of the CDR3: TGCAGTGCTAGAGTAGTGGCTAGCGGGAGGGCGGCCGAGCAGTACTTC.

The chain recombines TRBV14 with TRBJ1-1; a weak D match, TRBD1 (5 bases). Looked up from germline, CDR1 is SGHDN and CDR2 is FVKESK. This CDR3 contains 16 residues. With 0 bases removed from V and 1 base from J, the gap between germline ends came to 12 bases. In nucleotides, the CDR3 is TGTGCCAGCAGCCAAGATACGGGACCCTGGAACACTGAAGCTTTCTTT. It translates to CASSQDTGPWNTEAFF.

The chain recombines TRBV5-1 with TRBJ2-3; 12 bases align to TRBD1. This CDR3 spans 16 amino acids. Looked up from germline, CDR1 is SGHRS and CDR2 is YFSETQ. Trimming took 4 bases from V and 4 from J; bases not matched to a gene: 7. Here the CDR3 DNA reads TGCGCCAGCAGCGGACAGGGACAGGGGGCTGCAGATACGCAGTATTTT. Translating gives CASSGQGQGAADTQYF.

The sample holds many counts of this clonotype. The chain recombines TRBV6-1 with TRBJ1-1; 8 bases agree with TRBD1. V lost 6 bases, J lost 1 base, and 10 bases stayed unmatched. The length of the CDR3 is 16 residues. Germline CDR1 is MNHNS and CDR2 is SASEGT. The CDR3, as DNA: TGTGCCAGCAGCCCCTACAGGGGGAACGAGAACACTGAAGCTTTCTTT. Its translation is CASSPYRGNENTEAFF.

V gene TRBV5-6 combines with J gene TRBJ2-4; 7 bases are shared with TRBD2. Germline CDR1 SGHDT, CDR2 YYEEEE. This CDR3 is 13 amino acids long. Unmatched junction bases numbered 5, after V lost 4 bases and J lost 7 bases. The CDR3 DNA follows: TGTGCCAGCAGCCCCCGGGACTACAACATTCAGTACTTC. It specifies CASSPRDYNIQYF.

This clonotype was found a few times. The chain recombines TRBV19 with TRBJ1-1, with 9 bases that match TRBD1. The V segment lost 5 bases and the J segment 0 bases; nucleotides outside the gene matches: 10. The CDR3 extends over 17 amino acids. Germline V CDR1 and CDR2: LNHDA, SQIVND (reference sequence). The CDR3 is CASSSSRTGDMNTEAFF. The CDR3 DNA reads TGTGCCAGTAGTTCGTCCCGGACAGGGGATATGAACACTGAAGCTTTCTTT.

This clonotype has more than one count but fewer than ten. The rearrangement uses TRBV18 and TRBJ1-5, with a weak D call TRBD1 (5 bases). Germline-derived CDR1 and CDR2 are KGHSH and LQKENI. This CDR3 spans 17 amino acids. V was shortened by 3 bases and J by 2 bases, with 17 bases between the two germline ends. This CDR3 reads CASSPLGHLEGNQPQHF. The CDR3 coding sequence is TGTGCCAGCTCACCGCTCGGACACCTGGAGGGCAATCAGCCCCAGCATTTT.

The chain uses TRBV20-1 and TRBJ2-7; perhaps TRBD2 as D (5 bases). The V and J ends lost 2 bases and 2 bases respectively, with 10 bases between them. The CDR3 is made up of 13 amino acids. CDR1 and CDR2 (germline): DFQATT, SNEGSKA (reference sequence). The CDR3 region is CSARWTGTYEQYF. The CDR3 region has the DNA TGCAGTGCTAGATGGACCGGGACCTACGAGCAGTACTTC.

This clonotype was picked up many times. V is TRBV7-8 and J is TRBJ2-2; tentatively, D is TRBD2 (6 bases). CDR1 SGHVS and CDR2 FQNEAQ come from the germline V gene. The V gene lost 3 bases and the J gene lost 2 bases, with 10 bases spanning the gap. This CDR3 comprises 15 residues. In nucleotides, the CDR3 is TGTGCCAGCAGCTTCTCCGGGACTAACACCGGGGAGCTGTTTTTT. Encoded protein: CASSFSGTNTGELFF.

V gene TRBV11-1 combines with J gene TRBJ2-1; D call uncertain. This CDR3 has 14 amino acids. Trimming stripped 3 bases from V and 5 bases from J, with 11 bases between. Germline values: CDR1 SGHAT, CDR2 FQDESV (reference sequence). Here the CDR3 DNA reads TGTGCCAGCAGCTTGTCAGTACTAAACAATGAGCAGTTCTTC. Its translation is CASSLSVLNNEQFF.

This clonotype was found many times. The chain carries TRBV3-1 and TRBJ2-2; D may be TRBD2 (5 bases). V was cut by 4 bases and J by 5 bases, with 11 bases left in between. CDR3 length: 14 amino acids. CDR1 and CDR2 from the germline V gene are LGHDT and YNNKEL (reference sequence). The CDR3 nucleotides are TGTGCCAGCAGCCGAGGGCCCCTGACCGGGGAGCTGTTTTTT. The encoded protein is CASSRGPLTGELFF.

This clonotype was seen only a few times. This chain uses TRBV6-5 with TRBJ1-2, with D possibly TRBD1 on 6 matching bases. The CDR3 is 14 amino acids. V was clipped by 6 bases and J by 4 bases, with 15 bases between them. Germline V gives CDR1 MNHEY, CDR2 SVGAGI. The CDR3 loop reads CASSLAGDGYGYTF. In nucleotides, the CDR3 is TGTGCCAGCAGCTTAGCAGGGGACGGCTATGGCTACACCTTC.

This clonotype was seen ten or more times. The chain links TRBV19 to TRBJ1-2; 8 positions match TRBD1. In germline, CDR1 is LNHDA, CDR2 SQIVND (reference sequence). This CDR3 has 14 amino acids. The V segment lost 7 bases and the J segment 2 bases; nucleotides outside the gene matches: 6. The CDR3 loop reads CASKETGANYGYTF. The CDR3 nucleotides are TGTGCCAGTAAGGAGACAGGGGCGAACTATGGCTACACCTTC.